This TCR beta chain originates from a study of T cell clones after liver transplantation. Study-level information: Third-party-reactive TCRbeta sequences from pre-transplant mixed lymphocyte reactions served as antigen-independent comparators. Findings of the study overall: Rather than being deleted, graft donor-reactive T cells may have moved into the graft.

Trimming took 3 bases from V and 4 from J, leaving 10 bases between them. The CDR3 consists of 14 residues. Germline V gene lookup returns CDR1 SEHNR and CDR2 FQNEAQ (reference sequence). Note on this clone: What it recognizes is unknown.

TCRdb keeps only in-frame clones here, not all; method: immunoSEQ multiplex PCR. This sample has some 11,000 clones; 71% occur once, and the top ten carry under 25%. The material was CD4+ T cells from blood, obtained nearly 33 months after liver transplant. The origin of this receptor is a human patient who received a liver transplant. Some T cells may have come from the graft donor. This chain uses TRBV7-9 with TRBJ1-5; D is unresolved. CDR3 bases: TGTGCCAGCAGCTTCAGCAGCCCGAATCAGCCCCAGCATTTT. Protein: CASSFSSPNQPQHF. Full variable domain (missing parts from reference TRBV7-9 and TRBJ1-5): DTGVSQNPRHKITKRGQNVTFRCDPISEHNRLYWYRQTLGQGPEFLTYFQNEAQLEKSRLLSDRFSAERPKGSFSTLEIQRTEQGDSAMYLCASSFSSPNQPQHFGDGTRLSIL.